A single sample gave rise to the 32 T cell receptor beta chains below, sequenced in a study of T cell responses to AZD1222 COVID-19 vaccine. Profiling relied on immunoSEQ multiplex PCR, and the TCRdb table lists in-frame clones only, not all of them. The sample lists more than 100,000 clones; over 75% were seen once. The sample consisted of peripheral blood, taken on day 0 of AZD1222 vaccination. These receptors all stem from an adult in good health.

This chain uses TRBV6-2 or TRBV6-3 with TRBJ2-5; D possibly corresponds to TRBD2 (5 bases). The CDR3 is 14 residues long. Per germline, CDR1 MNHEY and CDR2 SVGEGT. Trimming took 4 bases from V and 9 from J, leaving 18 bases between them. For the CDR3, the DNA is TGTGCCAGCAGTTCTTCACCGATGGTAGCGTCCCAGTACTTC. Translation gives CASSSSPMVASQYF.

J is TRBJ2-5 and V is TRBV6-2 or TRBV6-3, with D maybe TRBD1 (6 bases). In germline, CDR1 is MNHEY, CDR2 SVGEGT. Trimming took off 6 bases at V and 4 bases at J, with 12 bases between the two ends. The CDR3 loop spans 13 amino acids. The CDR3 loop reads CASSPEGVETQYF. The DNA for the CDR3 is TGTGCCAGCAGCCCTGAGGGGGTAGAGACCCAGTACTTC.

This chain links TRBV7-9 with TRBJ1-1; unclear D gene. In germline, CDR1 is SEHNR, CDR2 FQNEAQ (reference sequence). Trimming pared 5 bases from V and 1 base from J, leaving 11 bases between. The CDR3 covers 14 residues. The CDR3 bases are TGTGCCAGCAGCCCTTATCGGGAGAACACTGAAGCTTTCTTT. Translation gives CASSPYRENTEAFF.

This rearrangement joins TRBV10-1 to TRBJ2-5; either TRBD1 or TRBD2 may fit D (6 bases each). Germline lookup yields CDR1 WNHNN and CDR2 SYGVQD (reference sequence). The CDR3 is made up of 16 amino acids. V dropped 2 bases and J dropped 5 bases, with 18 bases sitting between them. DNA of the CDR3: TGCGCCAGCAGTGAGGGTCCAGGGGTAGGAGGGGAGACCCAGTACTTC. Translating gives CASSEGPGVGGETQYF.

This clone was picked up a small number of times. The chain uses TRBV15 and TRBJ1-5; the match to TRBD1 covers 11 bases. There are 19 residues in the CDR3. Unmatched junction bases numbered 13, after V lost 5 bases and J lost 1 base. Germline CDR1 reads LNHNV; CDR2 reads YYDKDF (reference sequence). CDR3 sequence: CATSGIKGTGGWSNQPQHF. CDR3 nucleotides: TGTGCCACCAGCGGAATAAAAGGGACAGGGGGATGGAGCAATCAGCCCCAGCATTTT.

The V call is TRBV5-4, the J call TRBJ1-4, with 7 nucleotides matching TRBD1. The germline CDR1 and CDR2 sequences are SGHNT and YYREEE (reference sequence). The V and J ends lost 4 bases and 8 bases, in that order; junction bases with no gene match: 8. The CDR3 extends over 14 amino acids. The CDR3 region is CASSPTGSGEKLFF. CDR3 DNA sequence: TGTGCCAGCAGCCCGACAGGGAGCGGGGAAAAACTGTTTTTT.

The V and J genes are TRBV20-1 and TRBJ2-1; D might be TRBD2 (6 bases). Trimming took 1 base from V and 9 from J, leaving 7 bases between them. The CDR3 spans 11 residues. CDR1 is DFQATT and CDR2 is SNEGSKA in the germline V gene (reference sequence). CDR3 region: CSARAGGEQFF. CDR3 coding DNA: TGCAGTGCTAGAGCCGGGGGTGAGCAGTTCTTC.

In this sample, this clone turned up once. CDR3 in DNA: TGTGCCACCCTGGGGCGGGAGAGGGCCCAAGAGACCCAGTACTTC. This sequence encodes CATLGRERAQETQYF. The rearrangement links TRBV6-5 to TRBJ2-5; 7 bases map to TRBD2. CDR3 length equals 15 residues. From germline, CDR1 is MNHEY and CDR2 SVGAGI. V gave up 10 bases and J gave up 1 base; unmatched junction bases: 12.

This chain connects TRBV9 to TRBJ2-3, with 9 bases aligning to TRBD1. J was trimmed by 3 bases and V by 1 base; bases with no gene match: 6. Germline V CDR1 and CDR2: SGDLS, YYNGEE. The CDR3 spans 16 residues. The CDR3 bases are TGTGCCAGCAGCGTATCCTGGGGACAGGGTACAGATACGCAGTATTTT. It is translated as CASSVSWGQGTDTQYF.

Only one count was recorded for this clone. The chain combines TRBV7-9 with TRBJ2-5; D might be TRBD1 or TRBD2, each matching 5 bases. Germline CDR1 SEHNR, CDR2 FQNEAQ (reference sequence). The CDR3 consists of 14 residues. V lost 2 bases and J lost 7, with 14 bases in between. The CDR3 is CASSLRDPEGTQYF. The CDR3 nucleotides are TGTGCCAGCAGCTTAAGGGACCCCGAGGGGACCCAGTACTTC.

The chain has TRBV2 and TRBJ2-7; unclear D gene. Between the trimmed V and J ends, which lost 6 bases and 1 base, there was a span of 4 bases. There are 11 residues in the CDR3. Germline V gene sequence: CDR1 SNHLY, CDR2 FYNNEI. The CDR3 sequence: CASRLSYEQYF. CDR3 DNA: TGTGCCAGCAGGTTATCCTACGAGCAGTACTTC.

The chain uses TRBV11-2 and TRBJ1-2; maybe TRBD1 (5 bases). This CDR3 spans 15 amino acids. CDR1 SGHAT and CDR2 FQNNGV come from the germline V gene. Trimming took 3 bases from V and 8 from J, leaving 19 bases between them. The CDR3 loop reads CASSLRPGHVRGYTF. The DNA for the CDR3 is TGTGCCAGCAGCTTGAGGCCAGGGCATGTTCGGGGCTACACCTTC.

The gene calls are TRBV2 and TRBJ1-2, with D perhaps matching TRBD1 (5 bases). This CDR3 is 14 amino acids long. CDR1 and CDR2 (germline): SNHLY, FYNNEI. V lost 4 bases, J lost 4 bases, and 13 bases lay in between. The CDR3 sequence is CASSALGVSYGYTF. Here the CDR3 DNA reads TGTGCCAGCAGTGCATTGGGGGTATCCTATGGCTACACCTTC.

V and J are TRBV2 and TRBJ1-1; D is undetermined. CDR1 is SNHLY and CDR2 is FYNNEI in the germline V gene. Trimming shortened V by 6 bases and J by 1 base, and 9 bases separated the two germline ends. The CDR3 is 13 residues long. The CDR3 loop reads CASRVGPNTEAFF. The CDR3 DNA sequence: TGTGCCAGCAGAGTGGGCCCGAACACTGAAGCTTTCTTT.

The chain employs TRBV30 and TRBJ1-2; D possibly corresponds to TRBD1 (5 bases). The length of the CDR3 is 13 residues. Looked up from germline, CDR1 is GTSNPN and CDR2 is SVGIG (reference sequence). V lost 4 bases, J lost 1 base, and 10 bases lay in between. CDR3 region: CAWTGFINYGYTF. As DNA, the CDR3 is TGTGCCTGGACAGGGTTTATTAACTATGGCTACACCTTC.

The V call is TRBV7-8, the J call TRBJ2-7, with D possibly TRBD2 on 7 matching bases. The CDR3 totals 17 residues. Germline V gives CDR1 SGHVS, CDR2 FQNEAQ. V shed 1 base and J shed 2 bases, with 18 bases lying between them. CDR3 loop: CASSLVGGAPNPYEQYF. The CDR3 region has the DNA TGTGCCAGCAGCTTAGTGGGGGGGGCCCCTAACCCCTACGAGCAGTACTTC.

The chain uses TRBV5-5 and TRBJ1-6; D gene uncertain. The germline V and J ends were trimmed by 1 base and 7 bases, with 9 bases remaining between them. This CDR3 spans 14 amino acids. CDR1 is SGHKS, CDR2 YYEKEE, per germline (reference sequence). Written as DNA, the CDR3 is TGTGCCAGCAGCTTGCTCCCGTCCAATTCACCCCTCCACTTT. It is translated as CASSLLPSNSPLHF.

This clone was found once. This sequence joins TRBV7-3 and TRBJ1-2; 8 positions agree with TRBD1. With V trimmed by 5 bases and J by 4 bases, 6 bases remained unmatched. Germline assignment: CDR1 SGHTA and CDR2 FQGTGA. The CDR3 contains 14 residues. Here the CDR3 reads CASSPGGQAYGYTF. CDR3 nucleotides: TGTGCCAGCAGCCCAGGGGGACAGGCCTATGGCTACACCTTC.

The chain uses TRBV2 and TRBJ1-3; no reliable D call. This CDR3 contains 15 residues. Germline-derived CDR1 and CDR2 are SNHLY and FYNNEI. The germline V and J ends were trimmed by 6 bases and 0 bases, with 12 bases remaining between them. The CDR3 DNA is TGTGCCAGCAGCTGGACTCCTAGCTCTGGAAACACCATATATTTT. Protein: CASSWTPSSGNTIYF. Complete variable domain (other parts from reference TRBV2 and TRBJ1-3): EPEVTQTPSHQVTQMGQEVILRCVPISNHLYFYWYRQILGQKVEFLVSFYNNEISEKSEIFDDQFSVERPDGSNFTLKIRSTKLEDSAMYFCASSWTPSSGNTIYFGEGSWLTVV.

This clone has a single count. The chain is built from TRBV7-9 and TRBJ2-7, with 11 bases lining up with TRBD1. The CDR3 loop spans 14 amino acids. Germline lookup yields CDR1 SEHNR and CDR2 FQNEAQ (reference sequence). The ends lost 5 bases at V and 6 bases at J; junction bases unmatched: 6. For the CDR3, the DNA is TGTGCCAGCAGCGGCGGGACAGGGGGTCGCGAGCAGTACTTC. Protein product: CASSGGTGGREQYF.

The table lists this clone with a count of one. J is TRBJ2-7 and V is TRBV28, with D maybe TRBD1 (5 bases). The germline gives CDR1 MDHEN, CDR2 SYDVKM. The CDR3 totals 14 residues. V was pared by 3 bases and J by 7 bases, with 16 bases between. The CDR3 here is CASSLWQGRGEQYF. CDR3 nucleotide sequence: TGTGCCAGCAGTTTGTGGCAGGGTCGTGGTGAGCAGTACTTC.

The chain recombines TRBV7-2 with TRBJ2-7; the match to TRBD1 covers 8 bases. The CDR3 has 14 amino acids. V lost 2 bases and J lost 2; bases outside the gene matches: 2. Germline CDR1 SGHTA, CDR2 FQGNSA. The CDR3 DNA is TGTGCCAGCAGCTTACAGGGGGCGGCCTACGAGCAGTACTTC. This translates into CASSLQGAAYEQYF.

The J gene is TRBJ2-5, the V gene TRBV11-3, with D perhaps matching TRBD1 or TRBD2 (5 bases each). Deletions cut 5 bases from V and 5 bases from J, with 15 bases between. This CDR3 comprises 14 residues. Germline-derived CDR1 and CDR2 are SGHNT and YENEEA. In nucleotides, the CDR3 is TGTGCCAGCAGCCCCAGGCGAGGGGAGGAGACCCAGTACTTC. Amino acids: CASSPRRGEETQYF.

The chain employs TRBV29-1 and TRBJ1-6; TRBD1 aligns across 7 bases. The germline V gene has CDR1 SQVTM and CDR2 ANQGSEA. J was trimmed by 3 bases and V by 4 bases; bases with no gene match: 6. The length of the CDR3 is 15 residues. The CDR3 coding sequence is TGCAGCGTTGCGACAGGGCAGGACTATAATTCACCCCTCCACTTT. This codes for CSVATGQDYNSPLHF.

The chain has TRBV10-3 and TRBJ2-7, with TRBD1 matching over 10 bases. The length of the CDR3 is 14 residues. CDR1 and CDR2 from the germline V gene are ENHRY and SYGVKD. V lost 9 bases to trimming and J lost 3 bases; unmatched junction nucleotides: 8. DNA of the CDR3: TGTGCCATGTGGACAGGGGGTCCCCTCTACGAGCAGTACTTC. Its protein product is CAMWTGGPLYEQYF.

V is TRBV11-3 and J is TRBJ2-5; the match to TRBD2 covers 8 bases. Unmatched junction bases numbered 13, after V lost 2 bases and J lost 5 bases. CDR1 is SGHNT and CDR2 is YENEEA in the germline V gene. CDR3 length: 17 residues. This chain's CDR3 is CASSLRAVGGAGETQYF. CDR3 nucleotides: TGTGCCAGCAGCTTAAGGGCCGTCGGGGGGGCCGGCGAGACCCAGTACTTC.

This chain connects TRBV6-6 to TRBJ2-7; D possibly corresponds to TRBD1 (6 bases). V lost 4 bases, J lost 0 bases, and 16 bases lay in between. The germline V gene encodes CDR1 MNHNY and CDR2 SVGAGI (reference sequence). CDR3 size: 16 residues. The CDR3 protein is CASSSPRQDLSYEQYF. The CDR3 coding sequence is TGTGCCAGCAGTTCCCCACGACAGGACCTCTCCTACGAGCAGTACTTC.

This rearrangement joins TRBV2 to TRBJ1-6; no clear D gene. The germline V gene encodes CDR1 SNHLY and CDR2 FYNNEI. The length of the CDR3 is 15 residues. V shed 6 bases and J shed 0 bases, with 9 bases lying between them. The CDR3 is CASRRGTSYNSPLHF. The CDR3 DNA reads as TGTGCCAGCAGAAGAGGAACCTCCTATAATTCACCCCTCCACTTT.

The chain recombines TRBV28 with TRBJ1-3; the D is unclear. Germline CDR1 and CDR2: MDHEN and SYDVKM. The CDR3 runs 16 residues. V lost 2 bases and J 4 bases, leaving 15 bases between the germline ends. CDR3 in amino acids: CASSLSGSSGGNTIYF. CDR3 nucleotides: TGTGCCAGCAGTTTAAGCGGCTCCTCGGGCGGAAACACCATATATTTT.

The CDR3 loop reads CASSLLDTDTQYF. CDR3 DNA: TGTGCCAGCAGTTTATTGGATACAGATACGCAGTATTTT. The chain links TRBV27 to TRBJ2-3; D ambiguous. The CDR3 extends over 13 amino acids. Germline V gene sequence: CDR1 MNHEY, CDR2 SMNVEV (reference sequence). V was shortened by 1 base and J by 3 bases, with 5 bases between the two germline ends.

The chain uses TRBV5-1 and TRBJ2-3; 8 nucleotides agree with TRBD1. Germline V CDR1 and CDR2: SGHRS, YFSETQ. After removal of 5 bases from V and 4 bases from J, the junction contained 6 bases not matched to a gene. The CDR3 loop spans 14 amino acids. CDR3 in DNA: TGCGCCAGCAGTGGGGGACAGGTTTCAGATACGCAGTATTTT. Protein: CASSGGQVSDTQYF.

The CDR3 reads CASSPGRDMDTEAFF. The CDR3 nucleotides read TGTGCCAGCAGCCCCGGACGGGACATGGACACTGAAGCTTTCTTT. The V call is TRBV5-8, the J call TRBJ1-1; maybe TRBD1 (6 bases). The CDR3 is 15 residues long. V was pared by 4 bases and J by 3 bases, with 16 bases between. The V gene's germline CDR1 is SGHTS and CDR2 YDEGEE.